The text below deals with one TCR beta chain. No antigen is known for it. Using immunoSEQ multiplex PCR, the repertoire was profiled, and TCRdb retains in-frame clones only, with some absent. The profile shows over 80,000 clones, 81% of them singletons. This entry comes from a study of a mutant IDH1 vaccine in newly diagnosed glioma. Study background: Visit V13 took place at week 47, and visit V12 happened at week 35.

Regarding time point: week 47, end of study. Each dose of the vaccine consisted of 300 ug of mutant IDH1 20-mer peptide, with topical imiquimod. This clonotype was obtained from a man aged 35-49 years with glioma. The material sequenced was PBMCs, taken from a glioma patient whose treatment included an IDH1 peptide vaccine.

CDR3 protein: CASSVGQGSTNEKLFF. The CDR3 DNA follows: TGTGCCAGCTCGGTGGGACAGGGCTCAACTAATGAAAAACTGTTTTTT. The chain has TRBV7-6 and TRBJ1-4, with 9 nucleotides matching TRBD1. Germline V gene lookup returns CDR1 SGHVS and CDR2 FNYEAQ. The J segment lost 0 bases and the V segment lost 8 bases, leaving 7 bases of the junction unmatched. The CDR3 is 16 amino acids.